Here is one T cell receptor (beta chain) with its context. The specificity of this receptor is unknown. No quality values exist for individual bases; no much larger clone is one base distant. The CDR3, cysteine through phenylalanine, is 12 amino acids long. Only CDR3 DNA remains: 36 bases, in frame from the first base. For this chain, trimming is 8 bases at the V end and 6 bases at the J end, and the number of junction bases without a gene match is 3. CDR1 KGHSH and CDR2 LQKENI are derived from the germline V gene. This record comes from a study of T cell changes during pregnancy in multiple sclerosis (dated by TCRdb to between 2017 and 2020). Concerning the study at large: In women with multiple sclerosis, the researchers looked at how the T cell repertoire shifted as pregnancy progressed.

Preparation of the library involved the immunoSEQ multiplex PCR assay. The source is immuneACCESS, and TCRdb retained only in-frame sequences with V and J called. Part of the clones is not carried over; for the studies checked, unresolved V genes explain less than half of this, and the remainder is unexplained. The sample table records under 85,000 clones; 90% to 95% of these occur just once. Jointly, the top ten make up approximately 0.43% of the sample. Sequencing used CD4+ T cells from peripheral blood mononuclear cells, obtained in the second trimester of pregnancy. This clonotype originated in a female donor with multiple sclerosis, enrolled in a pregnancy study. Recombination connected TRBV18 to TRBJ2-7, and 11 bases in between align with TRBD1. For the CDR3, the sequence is CASRTGGGEQYF. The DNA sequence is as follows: TGTGCCAGCAGGACAGGGGGCGGCGAGCAGTACTTC. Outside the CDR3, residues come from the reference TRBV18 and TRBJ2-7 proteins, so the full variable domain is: NAGVMQNPRHLVRRRGQEARLRCSPMKGHSHVYWYRQLPEEGLKFMVYLQKENIIDESGMPKERFSAEFPKEGPSILRIQQVVRGDSAAYFCASRTGGGEQYFGPGTRLTVT.